The clone carrying this T cell receptor beta chain showed up many times. Starting material for RNA and DNA co-extraction consisted of about 17-31 mg of unsorted bulk tissue. Surgeons resected the patients' primary liver carcinomas. Total RNA amounting to around 450 ng was the source from which TCR beta cDNA was made with a constant-region primer. TCR beta libraries came from three nested multiplex PCR rounds using slightly modified ARM-PCR. Both of the initial two PCR rounds ran for nine to ten cycles and employed TRBV1-TRBV30 forward primers alongside a C-beta reverse primer. TCRdb reprocessed the multiplex PCR reads with MiXCR, giving one entry per CDR3 protein. Here the sample spans under 50,000 distinct CDR3 sequences, about two thirds being singletons. CDR3 size: 16 residues. V shed 4 bases and J 4 bases; nucleotides not matched to a gene: 12. This sample is part of a study of tumor-infiltrating lymphocytes in primary liver carcinoma.

The chain links TRBV12-3 or TRBV12-4 to TRBJ2-5; 7 positions agree with TRBD2. The sequence came from a middle-aged man with primary liver carcinoma and hepatitis B virus infection. Sequenced: liver tumor tissue from sampling region 5. Subset given: tumor region T5, tumor centre. CDR3 protein: CASSSWGEGRPETQYF. DNA for the CDR3: TGTGCCAGCAGTTCCTGGGGGGAGGGCCGCCCAGAGACCCAGTACTTC.